This T cell receptor beta chain was found in a study of a mutant IDH1 vaccine in newly diagnosed glioma. Notes on this clone: Its antigen is not identified. The junction shows a germline mismatch at one end, possibly a read error.

In germline, CDR1 is LNHDA, CDR2 SQIVND (reference sequence). The CDR3 sequence is 13 residues long. The protocol was immunoSEQ multiplex PCR, while the TCRdb copy is restricted to in-frame clones and leaves out a portion. Altogether around 120,000 clones are present, around three quarters being singletons, with the ten largest covering about 5.5%. Described time point: week 11, during vaccination. Doses of 300 ug of mutant IDH1 20-mer peptide were given with topical imiquimod. The source is a man aged 40-49 years with glioma. The V and J genes are TRBV19 and TRBJ2-7, with 10 bases aligning to TRBD1. The material was PBMCs, obtained from a glioma patient whose treatment included an IDH1 peptide vaccine. The CDR3 DNA sequence: TGTGCCAATAGTATGGGACAGGGGCGCGAGCAGTACTTC. Its translation is CANSMGQGREQYF. The full variable domain, its missing parts supplied by reference TRBV19 and TRBJ2-7, is DGGITQSPKYLFRKEGQNVTLSCEQNLNHDAMYWYRQDPGQGLRLIYYSQIVNDFQKGDIAEGYSVSREKKESFPLTVTSAQKNPTAFYLCANSMGQGREQYFGPGTRLTVT.